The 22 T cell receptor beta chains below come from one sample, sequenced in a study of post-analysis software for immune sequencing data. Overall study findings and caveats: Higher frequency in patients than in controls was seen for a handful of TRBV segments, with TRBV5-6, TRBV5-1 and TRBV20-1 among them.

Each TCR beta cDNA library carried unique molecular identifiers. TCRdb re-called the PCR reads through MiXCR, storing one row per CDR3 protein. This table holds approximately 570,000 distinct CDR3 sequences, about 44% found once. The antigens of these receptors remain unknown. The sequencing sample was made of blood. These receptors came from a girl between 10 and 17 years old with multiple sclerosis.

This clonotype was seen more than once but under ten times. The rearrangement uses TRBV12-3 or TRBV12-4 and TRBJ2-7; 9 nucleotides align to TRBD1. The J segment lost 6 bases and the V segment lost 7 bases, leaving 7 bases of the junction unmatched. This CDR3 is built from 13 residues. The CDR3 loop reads CASTDRGSGEQYF. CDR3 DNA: TGTGCCAGCACAGACAGGGGGTCGGGCGAGCAGTACTTC.

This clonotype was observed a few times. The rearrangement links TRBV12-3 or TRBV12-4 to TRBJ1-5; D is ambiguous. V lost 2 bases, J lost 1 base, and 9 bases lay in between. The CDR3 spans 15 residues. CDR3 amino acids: CASSLRAGSNQPQHF. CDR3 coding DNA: TGTGCCAGCAGTTTAAGGGCGGGAAGCAATCAGCCCCAGCATTTT.

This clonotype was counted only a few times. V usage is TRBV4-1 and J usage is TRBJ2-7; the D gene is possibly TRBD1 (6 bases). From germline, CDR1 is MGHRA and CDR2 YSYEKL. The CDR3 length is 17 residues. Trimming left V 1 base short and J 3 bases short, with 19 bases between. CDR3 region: CASSQVPRQVKIYEQYF. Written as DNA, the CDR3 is TGCGCCAGCAGCCAAGTACCCCGACAGGTTAAAATCTACGAGCAGTACTTC.

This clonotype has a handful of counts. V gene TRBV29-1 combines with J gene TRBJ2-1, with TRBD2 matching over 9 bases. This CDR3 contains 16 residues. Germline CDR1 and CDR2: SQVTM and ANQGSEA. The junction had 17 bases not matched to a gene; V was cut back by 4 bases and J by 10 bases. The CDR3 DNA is TGCAGCGTTGGCCCGGCGGGGGCTAGCGGGATAGGGGAGCAGTTCTTC. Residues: CSVGPAGASGIGEQFF.

The DNA for the CDR3 is TGTGCCACCGGCGGGCAAAGACTAGGAGGTGAGCAGTTCTTC. Residues: CATGGQRLGGEQFF. V usage is TRBV15 and J usage is TRBJ2-1, with D possibly matching TRBD2 (6 bases). Trimming left V 8 bases short and J 9 bases short, with 20 bases between. CDR3 length: 14 amino acids. Germline loops: CDR1 LNHNV, CDR2 YYDKDF (reference sequence).

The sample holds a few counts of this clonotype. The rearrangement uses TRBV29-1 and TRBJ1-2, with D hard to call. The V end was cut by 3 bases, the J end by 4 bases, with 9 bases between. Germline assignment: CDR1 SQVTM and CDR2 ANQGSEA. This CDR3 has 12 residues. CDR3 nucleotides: TGCAGCGTTGATCCAGCGAGCTATGGCTACACCTTC. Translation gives CSVDPASYGYTF.

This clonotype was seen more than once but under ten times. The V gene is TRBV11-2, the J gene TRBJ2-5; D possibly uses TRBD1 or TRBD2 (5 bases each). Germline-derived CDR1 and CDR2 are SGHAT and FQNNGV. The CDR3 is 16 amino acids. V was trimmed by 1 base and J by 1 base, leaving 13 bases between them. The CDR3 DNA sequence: TGTGCCAGCAGCTTAGGGCACCGGGACGGCCAAGAGACCCAGTACTTC. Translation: CASSLGHRDGQETQYF.

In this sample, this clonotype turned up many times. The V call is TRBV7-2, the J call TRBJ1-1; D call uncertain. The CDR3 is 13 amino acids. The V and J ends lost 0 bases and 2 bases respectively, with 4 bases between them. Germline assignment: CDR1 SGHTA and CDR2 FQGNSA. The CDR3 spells CASSLAANTEAFF. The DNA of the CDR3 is TGTGCCAGCAGCTTAGCAGCAAACACTGAAGCTTTCTTT.

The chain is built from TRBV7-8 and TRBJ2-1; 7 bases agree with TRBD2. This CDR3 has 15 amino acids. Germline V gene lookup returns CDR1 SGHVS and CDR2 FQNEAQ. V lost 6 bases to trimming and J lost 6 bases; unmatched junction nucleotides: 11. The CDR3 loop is CASSWGRTSANEQFF. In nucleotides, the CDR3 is TGTGCCAGCAGTTGGGGGAGGACTAGTGCCAATGAGCAGTTCTTC.

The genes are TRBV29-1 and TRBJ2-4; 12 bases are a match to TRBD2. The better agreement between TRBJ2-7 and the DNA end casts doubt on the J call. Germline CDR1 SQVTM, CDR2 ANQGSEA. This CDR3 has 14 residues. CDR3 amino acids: CSATRTSGTDEQYF. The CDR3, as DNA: TGCAGCGCTACCAGGACTAGCGGGACCGACGAGCAGTACTTC.

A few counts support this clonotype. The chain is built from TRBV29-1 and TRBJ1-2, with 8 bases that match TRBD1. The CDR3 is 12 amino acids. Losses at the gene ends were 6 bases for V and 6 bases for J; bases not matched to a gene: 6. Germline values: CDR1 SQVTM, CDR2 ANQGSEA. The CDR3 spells CSVGQGKDGYTF. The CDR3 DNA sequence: TGCAGCGTCGGACAGGGAAAGGATGGCTACACCTTC.

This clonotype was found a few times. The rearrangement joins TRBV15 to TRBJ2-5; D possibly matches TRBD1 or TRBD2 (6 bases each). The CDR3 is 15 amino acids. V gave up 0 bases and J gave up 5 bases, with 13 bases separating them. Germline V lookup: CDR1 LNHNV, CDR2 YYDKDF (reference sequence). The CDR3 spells CATSRDRTGRETQYF. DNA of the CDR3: TGTGCCACCAGCAGAGATCGAACAGGGAGGGAGACCCAGTACTTC. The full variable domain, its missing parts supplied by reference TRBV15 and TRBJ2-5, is DAMVIQNPRYQVTQFGKPVTLSCSQTLNHNVMYWYQQKSSQAPKLLFHYYDKDFNNEADTPDNFQSRRPNTSFCFLDIRSPGLGDTAMYLCATSRDRTGRETQYFGPGTRLLVL.

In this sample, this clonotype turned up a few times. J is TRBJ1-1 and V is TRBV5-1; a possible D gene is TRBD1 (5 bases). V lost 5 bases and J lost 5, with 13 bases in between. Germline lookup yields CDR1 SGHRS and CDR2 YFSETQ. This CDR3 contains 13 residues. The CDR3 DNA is TGCGCCAGCAGTTCAGGGAGGGCTACTGAAGCTTTCTTT. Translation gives CASSSGRATEAFF.

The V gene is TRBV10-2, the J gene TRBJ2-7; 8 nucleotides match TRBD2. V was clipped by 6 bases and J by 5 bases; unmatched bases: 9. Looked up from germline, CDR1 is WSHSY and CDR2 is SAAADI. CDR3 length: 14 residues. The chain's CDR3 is CASREAGTSHEQYF. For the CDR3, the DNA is TGCGCCAGCAGGGAGGCCGGGACTAGTCACGAGCAGTACTTC.

The CDR3 DNA is TGTGCCAGCAGCTCGGACGGCGGGCTCAGGGGGGTATATGGCTACACCTTC. Translated: CASSSDGGLRGVYGYTF. The gene calls are TRBV5-6 and TRBJ1-2; 7 bases are shared with TRBD1. The CDR3 contains 17 residues. CDR1 is SGHDT and CDR2 is YYEEEE in the germline V gene. V lost 3 bases and J lost 5; bases outside the gene matches: 16.

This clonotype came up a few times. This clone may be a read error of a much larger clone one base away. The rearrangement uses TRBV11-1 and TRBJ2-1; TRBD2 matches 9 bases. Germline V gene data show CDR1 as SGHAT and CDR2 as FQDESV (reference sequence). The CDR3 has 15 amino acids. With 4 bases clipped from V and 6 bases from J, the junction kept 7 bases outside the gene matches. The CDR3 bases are TGTGCCAGCAGCTCCCTAGCGGGGTGGTGCAATGAGCAGTTCTTC. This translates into CASSSLAGWCNEQFF.

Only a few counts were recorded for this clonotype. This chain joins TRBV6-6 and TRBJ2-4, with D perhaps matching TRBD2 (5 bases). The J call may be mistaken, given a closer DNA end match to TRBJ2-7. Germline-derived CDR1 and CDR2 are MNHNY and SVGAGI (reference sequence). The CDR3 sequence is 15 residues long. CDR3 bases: TGTGCCAGCAGTTACTCATCCGGGGTTACCTACGAGCAGTACTTC. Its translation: CASSYSSGVTYEQYF.

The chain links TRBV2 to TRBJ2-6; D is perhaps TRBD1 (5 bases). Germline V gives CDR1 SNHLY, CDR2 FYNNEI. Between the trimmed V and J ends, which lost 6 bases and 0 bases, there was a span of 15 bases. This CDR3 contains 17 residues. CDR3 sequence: CASSSTALVSGANVLTF. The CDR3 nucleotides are TGTGCCAGCAGCTCGACAGCCCTGGTCTCTGGGGCCAACGTCCTGACTTTC. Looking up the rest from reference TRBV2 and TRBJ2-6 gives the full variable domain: EPEVTQTPSHQVTQMGQEVILRCVPISNHLYFYWYRQILGQKVEFLVSFYNNEISEKSEIFDDQFSVERPDGSNFTLKIRSTKLEDSAMYFCASSSTALVSGANVLTFGAGSRLTVL.

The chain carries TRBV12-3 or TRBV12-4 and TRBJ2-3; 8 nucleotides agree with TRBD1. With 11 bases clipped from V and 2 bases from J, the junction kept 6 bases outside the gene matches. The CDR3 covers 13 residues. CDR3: CASRQGFTDTQYF. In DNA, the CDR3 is TGTGCCTCCCGACAGGGGTTCACAGATACGCAGTATTTT.

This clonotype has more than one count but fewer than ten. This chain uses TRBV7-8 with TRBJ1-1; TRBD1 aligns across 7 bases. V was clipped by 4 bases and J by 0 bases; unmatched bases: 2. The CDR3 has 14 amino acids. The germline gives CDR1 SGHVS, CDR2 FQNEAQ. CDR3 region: CASSWGTVNTEAFF. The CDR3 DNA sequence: TGTGCCAGCAGCTGGGGGACAGTGAACACTGAAGCTTTCTTT.

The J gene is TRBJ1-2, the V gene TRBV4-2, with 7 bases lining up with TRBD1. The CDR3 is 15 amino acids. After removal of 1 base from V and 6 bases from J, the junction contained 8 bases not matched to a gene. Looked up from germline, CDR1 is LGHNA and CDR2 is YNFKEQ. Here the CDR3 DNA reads TGTGCCAGCAGCCAAGCGGGACAGATGGAGAATGGCTACACCTTC. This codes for CASSQAGQMENGYTF.

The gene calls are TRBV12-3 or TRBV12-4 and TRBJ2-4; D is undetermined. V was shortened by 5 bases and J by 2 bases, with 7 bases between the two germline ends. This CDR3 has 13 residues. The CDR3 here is CASSLLSKNIQYF. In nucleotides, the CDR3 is TGTGCCAGCAGTCTCCTTTCCAAAAACATTCAGTACTTC.